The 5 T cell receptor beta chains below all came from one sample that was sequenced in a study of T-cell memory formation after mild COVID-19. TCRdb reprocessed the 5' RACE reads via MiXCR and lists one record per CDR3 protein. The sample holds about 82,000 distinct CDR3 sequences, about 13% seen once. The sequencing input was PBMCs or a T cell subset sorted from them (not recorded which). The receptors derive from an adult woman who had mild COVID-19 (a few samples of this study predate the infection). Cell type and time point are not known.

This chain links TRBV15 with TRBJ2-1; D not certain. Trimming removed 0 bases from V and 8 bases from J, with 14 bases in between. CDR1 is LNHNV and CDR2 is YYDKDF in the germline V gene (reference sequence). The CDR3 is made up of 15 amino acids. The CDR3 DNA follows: TGTGCCACCAGCAGAGACGAGACATTAAGCGATGAGCAGTTCTTC. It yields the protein CATSRDETLSDEQFF.

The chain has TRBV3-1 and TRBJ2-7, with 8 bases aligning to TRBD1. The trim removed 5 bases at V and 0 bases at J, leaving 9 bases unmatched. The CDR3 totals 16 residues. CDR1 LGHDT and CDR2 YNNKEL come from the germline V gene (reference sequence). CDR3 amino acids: CASSIRTGKLSYEQYF. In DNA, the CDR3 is TGTGCCAGCAGCATCCGGACAGGGAAACTCTCCTACGAGCAGTACTTC.

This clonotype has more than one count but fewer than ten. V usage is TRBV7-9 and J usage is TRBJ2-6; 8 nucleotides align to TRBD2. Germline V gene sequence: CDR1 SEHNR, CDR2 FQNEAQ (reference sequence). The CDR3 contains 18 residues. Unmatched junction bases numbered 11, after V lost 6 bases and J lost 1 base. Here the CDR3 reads CASRWGLGGGSGANVLTF. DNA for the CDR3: TGTGCCAGCAGATGGGGACTAGGAGGAGGTTCTGGGGCCAACGTCCTGACTTTC.

The CDR3 reads CSASSYASSYNEQFF. Written as DNA, the CDR3 is TGCAGTGCTAGTTCTTACGCCAGCTCCTACAATGAGCAGTTCTTC. The chain has TRBV20-1 and TRBJ2-1; D not resolved. Germline CDR1 and CDR2: DFQATT and SNEGSKA (reference sequence). V was clipped by 3 bases and J by 0 bases, with 12 bases between them. The CDR3 has 15 amino acids.

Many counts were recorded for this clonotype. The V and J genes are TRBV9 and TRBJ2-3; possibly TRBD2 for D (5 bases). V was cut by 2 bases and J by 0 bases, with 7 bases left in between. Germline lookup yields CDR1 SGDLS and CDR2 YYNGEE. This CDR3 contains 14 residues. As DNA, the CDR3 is TGTGCCAGCAGCGTGGGAGATAGCACAGATACGCAGTATTTT. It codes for CASSVGDSTDTQYF.